The clone carrying this TCR beta chain was counted a few times. Among all donors, each was a healthy Caucasian. The data belong to a study of identical twins. In TCRdb, the 5' RACE reads were re-called with MiXCR into one record per CDR3 protein. The sample yields under 900,000 distinct CDR3 sequences, 18% seen once. V shed 1 base and J shed 0 bases, with 16 bases lying between them. The CDR3 covers 17 residues. The same data also contributed to another study, on T cells expressing NK-cell markers. Per that paper: It was sorted CD3+CD56+NKG2C+, CD3+CD56+NKG2C- and CD3+CD56-NKG2C+ T cells that supplied the TCR beta repertoires.

The sample comprised PBMCs. This sequence originates from a woman aged 18-30 years in good health. The rearrangement links TRBV12-3 or TRBV12-4 to TRBJ2-7, with D perhaps TRBD1 (5 bases). The CDR3 protein is CASSLVDRDIISYEQYF. Written as DNA, the CDR3 is TGTGCCAGCAGTTTAGTAGACAGAGACATAATCTCCTACGAGCAGTACTTC.